This paragraph covers one TCR beta chain sequence. These data come from a study of T cell changes during pregnancy in multiple sclerosis. Repertoires were generated with immunoSEQ multiplex PCR, while TCRdb's copy carries only in-frame clones and drops some. The sample has tens of thousands of clones; around 90% are singletons. Germline V gives CDR1 MNHEY, CDR2 SMNVEV (reference sequence). Trimming removed 5 bases at V and 1 base at J, with 9 bases between. CDR3 length: 14 residues. Material: CD4+ T cells from peripheral blood mononuclear cells, obtained in the first trimester of pregnancy. The chain couples TRBV27 to TRBJ2-1, with a weak D call TRBD1 (6 bases). The clonotype was recovered from a female donor with multiple sclerosis, enrolled in a pregnancy study. The CDR3 here is CASSPGQSYNEQFF. As DNA, the CDR3 is TGTGCCAGCAGTCCGGGACAATCCTACAATGAGCAGTTCTTC.